This entry concerns a single T cell receptor (beta chain). Its antigen remains unidentified. No clone much larger than this one lies a single base away; base qualities are absent. This record belongs to a study of blood T cells in healthy people across ages (dated by TCRdb to 2013 to 2016). Turning to the overall study: In model experiments, template switching captured about one uniquely barcoded TCR beta cDNA molecule for every two T cells. The study measured age-related changes in TCR beta repertoire diversity using deep sequencing normalized with unique cDNA molecular identifiers. Donors were grouped into four age groups: young (average roughly 17 years), middle-aged (roughly 38), aged (around 66) and long-lived (approximately 81). To avoid experimental bias, donors of different ages were distributed randomly across sequencing lanes. The study analyzed two additional independent replicas of 1 million unique cDNA reads from the same blood draw for two donors, one aged 18 to 29 and one aged 80 or older. The study at large found these results: The percentage of naive T cells measured by flow cytometry correlated strongly with observed TCR beta diversity. As age increased, observed TCR beta diversity per million T cells dropped in a roughly linear way, and a significant reduction was already evident by age 40. Compared with the aged group, more naive CD4+ T cells, fewer expanded clones and increased TCR diversity were shown by the long-lived group, suggesting age selection. Bulk unsorted PBMC profiling prevented conclusive comparison of naive and antigen-experienced compartments. Because the CMV infection status of the donors was unknown, age-related changes in expanded clonotypes may potentially have been confounded. Estimates of total diversity from one million sequenced T cells were regarded as lower bounds and underestimates.

Library construction relied on 5' RACE. This sample was sequenced with an Illumina HiSeq 2500. A second roughly 7 to 11 cycle PCR used a sample-barcoded 5' primer and a J-beta primer mix. A template-switch 5' adaptor carrying 12 random nucleotides introduced a unique molecular identifier onto each TCR beta cDNA molecule. Each sample yielded at least 3 million CDR3-containing paired-end reads. The Mint cDNA synthesis kit, primed by a TRBC-specific oligonucleotide, was used to synthesize first-strand cDNA from all RNA. Following uracil-DNA glycosylase treatment, all cDNA underwent a first 18-cycle PCR with the universal primers M1SS and BC2_uni_R. The paper's data handling went like this. Each sample was normalized by randomly selecting 1 million high-quality reads, each carrying a distinct molecular identifier. Instead of being binned into consensus sequences, reads that shared molecular identifiers were thrown out. MiTCR, with a Q25 quality threshold and the strictest error-elimination algorithm, was used for CDR3 identification, clonotype clustering and error correction. A nonparametric unseen species model using Euler transformation provided a lower-bound estimate of total TCR beta diversity. Starting from the raw public reads, TCRdb applied fastp trimming at Q25, assembled clones with MiXCR and retained in-frame beta chains. Rows merge per CDR3 protein into single entries with the most common DNA and genes. These V and J calls derive from TCRdb rather than the authors' analysis. The sample table holds more than 500,000 distinct CDR3 sequences, of which approximately 25% were seen once. The ten largest clones capture around 20% of the sample.

Spanning cysteine to phenylalanine, the CDR3 consists of 19 amino acids. The CDR3 DNA has 57 bases and is translated from base 1. The germline V gene specifies SGHRS as CDR1 and YFSETQ as CDR2. The germline ends are 29 bases apart after V is trimmed by 0 bases and J by 8 bases. The donors were roughly 38 Caucasian individuals from Russia, aged 6 to 90 years, who were systemically healthy. Around 9.7 milliliters of peripheral blood were collected from each donor into EDTA-treated Vacutainer tubes. PBMCs were isolated by Ficoll-Paque density-gradient centrifugation, with at least 7 million obtained per sample. Total RNA, at least 5.5 micrograms per sample, was extracted from PBMCs with Trizol reagent. The percentages of naive CD45RAhigh/CD27high T cells were determined by flow cytometry on a PBMC aliquot from every donor.

Here the chain combines TRBV5-1 and TRBJ1-1, with the D gene call left open. This receptor was obtained from an older woman in good health. The sequenced sample was blood. CDR3 reads: CASSLGISGGVRSALEAFF. The DNA is as follows: TGCGCCAGCAGCTTGGGGATCTCGGGTGGGGTAAGATCGGCGTTAGAAGCTTTCTTT.